These T cell receptor beta chains were read from a single sample in a study of control samples from healthy donors and cancer patients. TCRdb's copy holds only in-frame clones and misses some; the assay was immunoSEQ multiplex PCR. The sample carries roughly 88,000 clones, 91% recorded once. Sequencing used blood. Receptors were obtained from a man aged 45-65 years in good health. CDR3s include the opening cysteine and the closing phenylalanine or tryptophan. D genes are given only for firm matches. A row's size may be missing; if present it is once, few, many or a size class.

CDR3 DNA: TGTGCCAGCAGCTTGAATAGTCAGGGTGAAGCTTTCTTT
CDR3 protein: CASSLNSQGEAFF
CDR3 length: 13
clone size: NA
D gene: NA
V gene: TRBV5-6
J gene: TRBJ1-1

CDR3 DNA: TGTGCCAGCACCTTACTAAATCGAGGCAATGAGCAGTTCTTC
CDR3 protein: CASTLLNRGNEQFF
CDR3 length: 14
clone size: NA
D gene: NA
V gene: TRBV5-6
J gene: TRBJ2-1

CDR3 DNA: TGTGCCAGCAGGGACAGGCTACTCTCTGGAAACACCATATATTTT
CDR3 protein: CASRDRLLSGNTIYF
CDR3 length: 15
clone size: NA
D gene: TRBD1
V gene: TRBV6-5
J gene: TRBJ1-3

CDR3 DNA: TGTGCCAGCAGCTTAGCCCAGGGTTACGAGCAGTACTTC
CDR3 protein: CASSLAQGYEQYF
CDR3 length: 13
clone size: NA
D gene: NA
V gene: TRBV7-2
J gene: TRBJ2-7

CDR3 DNA: TGTGCCAGCAGCTACCGACCCTCATACAATGAGCAGTTCTTC
CDR3 protein: CASSYRPSYNEQFF
CDR3 length: 14
clone size: NA
D gene: NA
V gene: TRBV7-2
J gene: TRBJ2-1

CDR3 DNA: TGTGCCAGCAGCTTTACAGGGTCAGATACGCAGTATTTT
CDR3 protein: CASSFTGSDTQYF
CDR3 length: 13
clone size: once
D gene: NA
V gene: TRBV11-3
J gene: TRBJ2-3

CDR3 DNA: TGTGCCAGCAGCTTGGACAGGGTGGAGCCCCAGCATTTT
CDR3 protein: CASSLDRVEPQHF
CDR3 length: 13
clone size: NA
D gene: TRBD1
V gene: TRBV11-1
J gene: TRBJ1-5

CDR3 DNA: TGTGCCAGCAGCTTAGGACCAGGCTCTGGCTACACCTTC
CDR3 protein: CASSLGPGSGYTF
CDR3 length: 13
clone size: NA
D gene: NA
V gene: TRBV7-2
J gene: TRBJ1-2

CDR3 DNA: TGTGCCAGCAGCGCACCGGGACAGGGGGAGGACAATCAGCCCCAGCATTTT
CDR3 protein: CASSAPGQGEDNQPQHF
CDR3 length: 17
clone size: NA
D gene: TRBD1
V gene: TRBV7-9
J gene: TRBJ1-5

CDR3 DNA: TGTGCCAGTAGTAGCTCGTTCTCCGGCGGGCCCCTCCACTTT
CDR3 protein: CASSSSFSGGPLHF
CDR3 length: 14
clone size: once
D gene: NA
V gene: TRBV19
J gene: TRBJ1-6

CDR3 DNA: TGTGCCAGCAGTCCGGGACTAGTCGGAGCCGGGGAGCTGTTTTTT
CDR3 protein: CASSPGLVGAGELFF
CDR3 length: 15
clone size: NA
D gene: TRBD2
V gene: TRBV6-5
J gene: TRBJ2-2

CDR3 DNA: TGTGCCAGCAGCTTGCGGGACCGGTCCTACGAGCAGTACTTC
CDR3 protein: CASSLRDRSYEQYF
CDR3 length: 14
clone size: NA
D gene: NA
V gene: TRBV7-2
J gene: TRBJ2-7

CDR3 DNA: TGCGCCAGCAGCAGCATGACAGGGGTCGGGGAGCTGTTTTTT
CDR3 protein: CASSSMTGVGELFF
CDR3 length: 14
clone size: NA
D gene: TRBD1
V gene: TRBV5-1
J gene: TRBJ2-2

CDR3 DNA: TGCGCCAGCAGTCGGGGTGACGAGCAGTACTTC
CDR3 protein: CASSRGDEQYF
CDR3 length: 11
clone size: many
D gene: NA
V gene: TRBV5-1
J gene: TRBJ2-7

CDR3 DNA: TGTGCCAGCAGCTCGAGACTAGCGGGGGGTCCGAACACCGGGGAGCTGTTTTTT
CDR3 protein: CASSSRLAGGPNTGELFF
CDR3 length: 18
clone size: NA
D gene: TRBD2
V gene: TRBV7-8
J gene: TRBJ2-2

CDR3 DNA: TGTGCCAGCTCACCTAAAGATACGCAGTATTTT
CDR3 protein: CASSPKDTQYF
CDR3 length: 11
clone size: NA
D gene: NA
V gene: TRBV18
J gene: TRBJ2-3

CDR3 DNA: TGTGCCAGCAGCCAGACTAGCGCGAATGAGCAGTTCTTC
CDR3 protein: CASSQTSANEQFF
CDR3 length: 13
clone size: NA
D gene: TRBD2
V gene: TRBV3-1/TRBV3-2
J gene: TRBJ2-1

CDR3 DNA: TGTGCCAGCAGCGGCGTCTGGGGTGACAATGAGCAGTTCTTC
CDR3 protein: CASSGVWGDNEQFF
CDR3 length: 14
clone size: NA
D gene: NA
V gene: TRBV9
J gene: TRBJ2-1

CDR3 DNA: TGTGCCAGCAGCCAAGTACAGGGCCAAGAGACCCAGTACTTC
CDR3 protein: CASSQVQGQETQYF
CDR3 length: 14
clone size: NA
D gene: NA
V gene: TRBV3-1/TRBV3-2
J gene: TRBJ2-5

CDR3 DNA: TGCGCCAGCAGCTTGGTGGGCAACTCTGGAAACACCATATATTTT
CDR3 protein: CASSLVGNSGNTIYF
CDR3 length: 15
clone size: NA
D gene: NA
V gene: TRBV5-1
J gene: TRBJ1-3

CDR3 DNA: TGCACCAGCAGCCAAGGGGACAGGGGGAATTCACCCCTCCACTTT
CDR3 protein: CTSSQGDRGNSPLHF
CDR3 length: 15
clone size: NA
D gene: NA
V gene: TRBV1
J gene: TRBJ1-6

CDR3 DNA: TGTGCCAGCAGCCCCGAAATCGAGAGAAGGGGAGGCTACACCTTC
CDR3 protein: CASSPEIERRGGYTF
CDR3 length: 15
clone size: once
D gene: NA
V gene: TRBV6-5
J gene: TRBJ1-2

CDR3 DNA: TGTGCCAGCAGCCTCACCGGCGGGGGACAGGGCGCGGGCGGCTACACCTTC
CDR3 protein: CASSLTGGGQGAGGYTF
CDR3 length: 17
clone size: NA
D gene: TRBD1
V gene: TRBV3-1/TRBV3-2
J gene: TRBJ1-2

CDR3 DNA: TGTGCCAGCAGTCGGACAGGTGAGGACACTGAAGCTTTCTTT
CDR3 protein: CASSRTGEDTEAFF
CDR3 length: 14
clone size: NA
D gene: TRBD1
V gene: TRBV6-5
J gene: TRBJ1-1

CDR3 DNA: TGTGCCAGCAGTTTCCCAGGGAACTATGGCTACACCTTC
CDR3 protein: CASSFPGNYGYTF
CDR3 length: 13
clone size: NA
D gene: NA
V gene: TRBV12-3/TRBV12-4
J gene: TRBJ1-2

CDR3 DNA: TGTGCCACCAGCCCCCGGGCTGGGGCCAACGTCCTGACTTTC
CDR3 protein: CATSPRAGANVLTF
CDR3 length: 14
clone size: NA
D gene: NA
V gene: TRBV15
J gene: TRBJ2-6

CDR3 DNA: TGTGCCACCAGCAGAGAAATAGCCGCTAACTATGGCTACACCTTC
CDR3 protein: CATSREIAANYGYTF
CDR3 length: 15
clone size: NA
D gene: NA
V gene: TRBV15
J gene: TRBJ1-2

CDR3 DNA: TGTGCCAGCTCACTCGACAGGGGAGGGAATCAGCCCCAGCATTTT
CDR3 protein: CASSLDRGGNQPQHF
CDR3 length: 15
clone size: once
D gene: TRBD1
V gene: TRBV18
J gene: TRBJ1-5

CDR3 DNA: TGTGCCAGCAGCCCCCGTCCCGGGACAGGGAGCGGGGCCAACGTCCTGACTTTC
CDR3 protein: CASSPRPGTGSGANVLTF
CDR3 length: 18
clone size: NA
D gene: TRBD1
V gene: TRBV9
J gene: TRBJ2-6

CDR3 DNA: TGTGCCAGCAGCAAGGGTGGGTCGGATACGCAGTATTTT
CDR3 protein: CASSKGGSDTQYF
CDR3 length: 13
clone size: NA
D gene: NA
V gene: TRBV14
J gene: TRBJ2-3

CDR3 DNA: TGTGCCAGCAGTCGGGACAGGGGGCGATCACCCCTCCACTTT
CDR3 protein: CASSRDRGRSPLHF
CDR3 length: 14
clone size: NA
D gene: TRBD1
V gene: TRBV7-2
J gene: TRBJ1-6

CDR3 DNA: TGCAGTGCTACAGACAGCAGAGGTCTGTTTTTT
CDR3 protein: CSATDSRGLFF
CDR3 length: 11
clone size: few
D gene: NA
V gene: TRBV20-1
J gene: TRBJ1-4

CDR3 DNA: TGTGCCAGCAGCACCTGGGGGACAGGTGCAGATACGCAGTATTTT
CDR3 protein: CASSTWGTGADTQYF
CDR3 length: 15
clone size: NA
D gene: TRBD1
V gene: TRBV5-6
J gene: TRBJ2-3

CDR3 DNA: TGTGCCAGCAGCGTAACTAGCGGTTTTTCGGGAGAGACCCAGTACTTC
CDR3 protein: CASSVTSGFSGETQYF
CDR3 length: 16
clone size: NA
D gene: TRBD2
V gene: TRBV9
J gene: TRBJ2-5

CDR3 DNA: TGTGCCAGCTCACCGACTCTAGCGGGGTCGAACACCGGGGAGCTGTTTTTT
CDR3 protein: CASSPTLAGSNTGELFF
CDR3 length: 17
clone size: NA
D gene: TRBD2
V gene: TRBV18
J gene: TRBJ2-2

CDR3 DNA: TGTGCCACCAGCAGAGATGTGGGCCCGCGCGCAGCTGGCTACACCTTC
CDR3 protein: CATSRDVGPRAAGYTF
CDR3 length: 16
clone size: NA
D gene: NA
V gene: TRBV15
J gene: TRBJ1-2

CDR3 DNA: TGCGCCAGCAGCTTGTGGCGAACGAGCACAGATACGCAGTATTTT
CDR3 protein: CASSLWRTSTDTQYF
CDR3 length: 15
clone size: NA
D gene: NA
V gene: TRBV5-1
J gene: TRBJ2-3

CDR3 DNA: TGTGCCAGTAGGAGGGGTTTGGGAGATACGCAGTATTTT
CDR3 protein: CASRRGLGDTQYF
CDR3 length: 13
clone size: NA
D gene: NA
V gene: TRBV19
J gene: TRBJ2-3

CDR3 DNA: TGTGCCAGCAGCTTGGATAGCTATGGCTACACCTTC
CDR3 protein: CASSLDSYGYTF
CDR3 length: 12
clone size: once
D gene: NA
V gene: TRBV5-6
J gene: TRBJ1-2

CDR3 DNA: TGTGCCAGTAGCCGGGACCCTGGTGGGCTCTACACCATATATTTT
CDR3 protein: CASSRDPGGLYTIYF
CDR3 length: 15
clone size: NA
D gene: NA
V gene: TRBV19
J gene: TRBJ1-3

CDR3 DNA: TGTGCTAGTGGTTTGAAAGGAGGCGCCCACCGCAGGCCGAGCTCCTACGAGCAGTACTTC
CDR3 protein: CASGLKGGAHRRPSSYEQYF
CDR3 length: 20
clone size: NA
D gene: NA
V gene: TRBV12-5
J gene: TRBJ2-7

CDR3 DNA: TGCGCCAGCAGGCCCGGGACAGGGATGATCTACGAGCAGTACTTC
CDR3 protein: CASRPGTGMIYEQYF
CDR3 length: 15
clone size: NA
D gene: TRBD1
V gene: TRBV5-1
J gene: TRBJ2-7

CDR3 DNA: TGCGCCAGTCGGCAGAACACTGAAGCTTTCTTT
CDR3 protein: CASRQNTEAFF
CDR3 length: 11
clone size: NA
D gene: NA
V gene: TRBV10-2
J gene: TRBJ1-1

CDR3 DNA: TGTGCCAGCAGGGCTGGTCAGGGGGCCACTGGGTCGACTGAAAAACTGTTTTTT
CDR3 protein: CASRAGQGATGSTEKLFF
CDR3 length: 18
clone size: NA
D gene: TRBD1
V gene: TRBV7-9
J gene: TRBJ1-4

CDR3 DNA: TGTGCCAGCAGTTTTTCGTTTAATCAGCCCCAGCATTTT
CDR3 protein: CASSFSFNQPQHF
CDR3 length: 13
clone size: NA
D gene: NA
V gene: TRBV6-5
J gene: TRBJ1-5

CDR3 DNA: TGTGCCAGTAGTATCTCAACCCCAGGGGGCCAGGCTGAAGCTTTCTTT
CDR3 protein: CASSISTPGGQAEAFF
CDR3 length: 16
clone size: NA
D gene: TRBD1
V gene: TRBV19
J gene: TRBJ1-1

CDR3 DNA: TGCGCCAGCAGCCAAGAAGGGGGAAACACTGAAGCTTTCTTT
CDR3 protein: CASSQEGGNTEAFF
CDR3 length: 14
clone size: NA
D gene: NA
V gene: TRBV4-3
J gene: TRBJ1-1

CDR3 DNA: TGTGCCAGCAGTCGTCCGGGACAGGGGGCTCACAATGAGCAGTTCTTC
CDR3 protein: CASSRPGQGAHNEQFF
CDR3 length: 16
clone size: NA
D gene: TRBD1
V gene: TRBV7-2
J gene: TRBJ2-1

CDR3 DNA: TGTGCCAGCAGTCCCGGCGGGGACACTGAAGCTTTCTTT
CDR3 protein: CASSPGGDTEAFF
CDR3 length: 13
clone size: NA
D gene: NA
V gene: TRBV6-5
J gene: TRBJ1-1

CDR3 DNA: TGTGCCAGCAGTACAGGGAATTTGGAGACCCAGTACTTC
CDR3 protein: CASSTGNLETQYF
CDR3 length: 13
clone size: NA
D gene: NA
V gene: TRBV7-9
J gene: TRBJ2-5

CDR3 DNA: TGTGCCAGCTCAGGGGGGACGGTTCATAATTCACCCCTCCACTTT
CDR3 protein: CASSGGTVHNSPLHF
CDR3 length: 15
clone size: NA
D gene: NA
V gene: TRBV18
J gene: TRBJ1-6

CDR3 DNA: TGTGCCAGCGGTTTGAGCGGGGGGCGCTCCTACGAGCAGTACTTC
CDR3 protein: CASGLSGGRSYEQYF
CDR3 length: 15
clone size: NA
D gene: TRBD2
V gene: TRBV2
J gene: TRBJ2-7

CDR3 DNA: TGTGCCAGTACCCCTGTCCATGAGCAGTTCTTC
CDR3 protein: CASTPVHEQFF
CDR3 length: 11
clone size: NA
D gene: NA
V gene: TRBV19
J gene: TRBJ2-1

CDR3 DNA: TGTGCCAGTAGTATAGGGACAGGGGGAAGACAGCCCCAGCATTTT
CDR3 protein: CASSIGTGGRQPQHF
CDR3 length: 15
clone size: NA
D gene: TRBD1
V gene: TRBV19
J gene: TRBJ1-5

CDR3 DNA: TGTGCCAGTAGTGTTTCCTGGGGGGCACAAGATACGCAGTATTTT
CDR3 protein: CASSVSWGAQDTQYF
CDR3 length: 15
clone size: NA
D gene: NA
V gene: TRBV19
J gene: TRBJ2-3

CDR3 DNA: TGTGCCAGCTCACCACCGGGCCCGAGCACTGAAGCTTTCTTT
CDR3 protein: CASSPPGPSTEAFF
CDR3 length: 14
clone size: NA
D gene: NA
V gene: TRBV18
J gene: TRBJ1-1

CDR3 DNA: TGTGCCAGCAGCGGGGGATCTGGAAACACCATATATTTT
CDR3 protein: CASSGGSGNTIYF
CDR3 length: 13
clone size: NA
D gene: NA
V gene: TRBV9
J gene: TRBJ1-3

CDR3 DNA: TGCGCCAGCAGCCCCCGGCCCGGCGGATATGGCTACACCTTC
CDR3 protein: CASSPRPGGYGYTF
CDR3 length: 14
clone size: NA
D gene: NA
V gene: TRBV5-1
J gene: TRBJ1-2

CDR3 DNA: TGTGCCAGCAGTGACCCCATCGGGACAGCCCTAGCCAAAAACATTCAGTACTTC
CDR3 protein: CASSDPIGTALAKNIQYF
CDR3 length: 18
clone size: NA
D gene: TRBD1
V gene: TRBV2
J gene: TRBJ2-4

CDR3 DNA: TGTGCCAGCAGCCCGGGTGGACAGGGCGGATCACCCCTCCACTTT
CDR3 protein: CASSPGGQGGSPLHF
CDR3 length: 15
clone size: NA
D gene: TRBD1
V gene: TRBV7-2
J gene: TRBJ1-6